This TCR beta chain was sequenced during a study of Ad26.COV2.S vaccination and SARS-CoV-2 variants. Comment on this clone: This sample includes further DNA sequences coding for the same CDR3.

J gave up 7 bases and V 3 bases, and 3 bases lay outside the gene matches. CDR3 length: 14 amino acids. The germline gives CDR1 SEHNR, CDR2 FQNEAQ (reference sequence). Described treatment: some 20 received Ad26.COV2.S at low or high dose, single or two shots; five or six received placebo; per-sample allocation not given. The investigators took samples on day 63 after the first vaccine or placebo injection. Profiling relied on immunoSEQ multiplex PCR, and the TCRdb table lists in-frame clones only, not all of them. The data contain around 320,000 clones, 85% of them singletons. Material: peripheral blood, obtained in a trial of Ad26.COV2.S vaccine versus placebo. J is TRBJ1-6 and V is TRBV7-9, with 7 bases identical to TRBD1. This TCR was recovered from a person between 18 and 59 years old who received the Ad26.COV2.S COVID-19 vaccine or a placebo. CDR3 sequence reads: CASSLGQTNSPLHF. CDR3 in DNA: TGTGCCAGCAGCTTGGGACAGACCAATTCACCCCTCCACTTT.